Presented here are 28 T cell receptor beta chains from one specimen sequenced in a study of cytomegalovirus exposure and HLA in healthy donors. The PCR ran on 60 Vbeta and 13 Jbeta primers. The data were produced by immunoSEQ multiplex PCR, yet TCRdb's version contains in-frame clones alone and is incomplete. Counted here are about 120,000 clones, 74% occurring once; the ten biggest clones make up more than 2%. Sequencing was carried out using PBMCs. The receptors here all came from a human donor in good health.

The chain employs TRBV6-5 and TRBJ2-3, with 10 bases that match TRBD2. The CDR3 is 15 amino acids. Trimming removed 3 bases from V and 2 bases from J; junction bases left unmatched: 2. Germline V CDR1 and CDR2: MNHEY, SVGAGI. The CDR3 is CASSYLAGATDTQYF. The CDR3 coding sequence is TGTGCCAGCAGTTATCTAGCGGGAGCCACAGATACGCAGTATTTT.

The chain has TRBV29-1 and TRBJ1-1; 7 bases align to TRBD1. Germline CDR1 SQVTM, CDR2 ANQGSEA. Trimming at V came to 7 bases and at J to 4 bases, leaving 6 bases not matched to a gene. The CDR3 has 12 residues. The CDR3 region is CSGGQASTEAFF. As DNA, the CDR3 is TGCAGCGGAGGACAGGCCAGCACTGAAGCTTTCTTT.

Regarding this clone: The junction does not match germline at one end; this may be a read error. The gene calls are TRBV4-2 and TRBJ1-6, with a tentative D call TRBD1 (6 bases). CDR3 size: 15 residues. Per the germline V gene, CDR1 is LGHNA and CDR2 is YNFKEQ. The CDR3 DNA reads TGTACCAGCAGCCAGGCACAGGGTAAGGATTCACCCCTCCACTTT. Its protein product is CTSSQAQGKDSPLHF.

The chain couples TRBV7-2 to TRBJ2-5; 10 positions agree with TRBD1. In germline, CDR1 is SGHTA, CDR2 FQGNSA. The CDR3 has 16 residues. Unmatched junction bases numbered 7, after V lost 5 bases and J lost 1 base. CDR3 nucleotide sequence: TGTGCCAGCAGCGCCCAGGGACAGGGGATCCAAGAGACCCAGTACTTC. Its translation: CASSAQGQGIQETQYF. The full variable domain, rest sourced from reference TRBV7-2 and TRBJ2-5, is GAGVSQSPSNKVTEKGKDVELRCDPISGHTALYWYRQSLGQGLEFLIYFQGNSAPDKSGLPSDRFSAERTGGSVSTLTIQRTQQEDSAVYLCASSAQGQGIQETQYFGPGTRLLVL.

The genes are TRBV5-4 and TRBJ2-5; weak D call: TRBD2 (5 bases). CDR1 and CDR2 (germline): SGHNT, YYREEE (reference sequence). The CDR3 covers 13 residues. The V gene lost 7 bases and the J gene lost 5 bases, with 15 bases spanning the gap. The chain's CDR3 is CASRRGSGETQYF. Written as DNA, the CDR3 is TGTGCCAGCCGGCGAGGGTCAGGTGAGACCCAGTACTTC.

This rearrangement joins TRBV5-1 to TRBJ2-7; D may be TRBD2 (6 bases). The V gene's germline CDR1 is SGHRS and CDR2 YFSETQ. This CDR3 is built from 14 residues. Trimming shortened V by 1 base and J by 0 bases, and 8 bases separated the two germline ends. CDR3 region: CASSLSGASYEQYF. CDR3 sequence (DNA): TGCGCCAGCAGCTTGTCGGGAGCCTCCTACGAGCAGTACTTC.

This chain joins TRBV19 and TRBJ1-4, with D maybe TRBD1 (5 bases). The CDR3 extends over 13 amino acids. Germline V gives CDR1 LNHDA, CDR2 SQIVND (reference sequence). V lost 7 bases to trimming and J lost 4 bases, with 10 bases between them. The CDR3 nucleotides read TGTGCCAGTAACCAGGGTTTTAATGAAAAACTGTTTTTT. This codes for CASNQGFNEKLFF.

This clone appeared a single time. The J gene is TRBJ1-6, the V gene TRBV11-1; 7 bases agree with TRBD1. CDR3 length equals 15 residues. V lost 5 bases, J lost 5 bases, and 6 bases stayed unmatched. The V gene's germline CDR1 is SGHAT and CDR2 FQDESV (reference sequence). This CDR3 is CASSRQGPNNSPLHF. The CDR3 DNA follows: TGTGCCAGCAGCCGACAGGGCCCGAATAATTCACCCCTCCACTTT.

J is TRBJ2-5 and V is TRBV7-7; unclear D gene. The CDR3 contains 13 residues. The ends were cut back, 3 bases at V and 4 bases at J, with 9 bases in the middle. The germline V gene encodes CDR1 SSHAT and CDR2 FNYEAQ (reference sequence). The CDR3 coding sequence is TGTGCCAGCAGCTTCAAGTACGGAGAGACCCAGTACTTC. It encodes CASSFKYGETQYF.

This chain links TRBV27 with TRBJ1-5, with 7 bases matching TRBD1. Germline V CDR1 and CDR2: MNHEY, SMNVEV (reference sequence). This CDR3 has 15 amino acids. Unmatched junction bases numbered 7, after V lost 8 bases and J lost 0 bases. The CDR3 reads CASGGTAYSNQPQHF. The CDR3 DNA sequence: TGTGCCAGCGGGGGGACAGCTTATAGCAATCAGCCCCAGCATTTT.

This clone was found a few times. This same CDR3 is encoded by further DNA sequences in the sample. The V and J genes are TRBV25-1 and TRBJ2-7; 7 bases are shared with TRBD2. V shed 5 bases and J 2 bases; nucleotides not matched to a gene: 6. CDR1 MGHDK and CDR2 SYGVNS come from the germline V gene. CDR3 length: 14 amino acids. CDR3 in amino acids: CASSSRTSPYEQYF. In DNA form, the CDR3 reads TGTGCCAGCAGTTCCCGGACTAGTCCCTACGAGCAGTACTTC.

Written as DNA, the CDR3 is TGTGCCTGGAGTGGGACAGTAAAAAACTATGGCTACACCTTC. It translates to CAWSGTVKNYGYTF. The chain has TRBV30 and TRBJ1-2, with D possibly being TRBD1 (6 bases). Deletions cut 1 base from V and 2 bases from J, with 11 bases between. This CDR3 comprises 14 residues. The germline gives CDR1 GTSNPN, CDR2 SVGIG (reference sequence).

The count of this clone is one. The chain couples TRBV27 to TRBJ2-7; D might be TRBD2 (7 bases). Germline-derived CDR1 and CDR2 are MNHEY and SMNVEV (reference sequence). The CDR3 is 14 amino acids. Trimming removed 3 bases at V and 3 bases at J, with 12 bases between. This chain's CDR3 is CASSFQGRGYEQYF. The CDR3 DNA sequence: TGTGCCAGCAGTTTCCAGGGGAGGGGCTACGAGCAGTACTTC.

V gene TRBV7-2 combines with J gene TRBJ2-3; the D is unclear. The CDR3 is 14 amino acids. V was clipped by 1 base and J by 2 bases, with 7 bases between them. The germline CDR1 and CDR2 sequences are SGHTA and FQGNSA. CDR3 sequence: CASSLDLLTDTQYF. Here the CDR3 DNA reads TGTGCCAGCAGCTTAGATCTCCTCACAGATACGCAGTATTTT.

This chain uses TRBV11-2 with TRBJ1-1; 7 nucleotides align to TRBD1. The germline CDR1 and CDR2 sequences are SGHAT and FQNNGV. CDR3 size: 15 residues. Losses at the gene ends were 5 bases for V and 8 bases for J; bases not matched to a gene: 14. The CDR3 spells CASSPFQTGRGEAFF. The CDR3 bases are TGTGCCAGCAGCCCGTTCCAGACAGGGAGAGGAGAAGCTTTCTTT.

Notes on this clone: A far larger clone is one base from this, pointing to a likely read error. The V gene is TRBV6-1, the J gene TRBJ1-5; D perhaps matches TRBD1 (5 bases). The CDR3 length is 13 residues. Germline CDR1 reads MNHNS; CDR2 reads SASEGT. Deletions cut 9 bases from V and 7 bases from J, with 16 bases between. The CDR3 sequence: CASNAGGAQPQHF. The CDR3, as DNA: TGTGCCAGTAATGCGGGGGGTGCGCAGCCCCAGCATTTT.

V gene TRBV14 combines with J gene TRBJ1-1; no definite D call. The CDR3 consists of 14 residues. Germline CDR1 reads SGHDN; CDR2 reads FVKESK. V was trimmed by 0 bases and J by 1 base, leaving 6 bases between them. The CDR3 spells CASSQELPNTEAFF. The CDR3 bases are TGTGCCAGCAGCCAAGAACTGCCGAACACTGAAGCTTTCTTT. Full variable domain (rest looked up from reference TRBV14 and TRBJ1-1): EAGVTQFPSHSVIEKGQTVTLRCDPISGHDNLYWYRRVMGKEIKFLLHFVKESKQDESGMPNNRFLAERTGGTYSTLKVQPAELEDSGVYFCASSQELPNTEAFFGQGTRLTVV.

This clone has at least ten counts. The rearrangement uses TRBV6-4 and TRBJ2-1; 12 bases line up with TRBD2. This CDR3 region has 15 residues. Germline CDR1 reads MRHNA; CDR2 reads SNTAGT. Trimming removed 3 bases from V and 8 bases from J; junction bases left unmatched: 5. CDR3 coding DNA: TGTGCCAGCAGTGAACTAGCGGGGGGAGTAGATGAGCAGTTCTTC. It is translated as CASSELAGGVDEQFF.

This rearrangement joins TRBV7-9 to TRBJ2-1; 10 bases align to TRBD2. V shed 8 bases and J 1 base; nucleotides not matched to a gene: 11. Germline V CDR1 and CDR2: SEHNR, FQNEAQ (reference sequence). This CDR3 has 17 residues. For the CDR3, the DNA is TGTGCCAGCGCCGGGGCTAGCGGGAGTCTTTCCTACAATGAGCAGTTCTTC. As protein: CASAGASGSLSYNEQFF.

The chain combines TRBV2 with TRBJ2-2; TRBD2 aligns across 8 bases. The V and J ends lost 0 bases and 6 bases, in that order; junction bases with no gene match: 6. This CDR3 contains 16 residues. The germline V gene encodes CDR1 SNHLY and CDR2 FYNNEI. This CDR3 is CASSEAGLVLSGELFF. For the CDR3, the DNA is TGTGCCAGCAGTGAAGCGGGACTAGTGTTATCCGGGGAGCTGTTTTTT.

The chain employs TRBV11-2 and TRBJ2-5; D is ambiguous. Germline lookup yields CDR1 SGHAT and CDR2 FQNNGV. The CDR3 has 12 amino acids. V was cut by 7 bases and J by 5 bases, with 11 bases left in between. The CDR3 DNA follows: TGTGCCAGCACCCGCGTACCCGAGACCCAGTACTTC. Its translation is CASTRVPETQYF.

The chain carries TRBV5-6 and TRBJ1-6; 7 bases match TRBD1. CDR3 length equals 14 residues. J lost 6 bases, V lost 3 bases, and 3 bases had no gene match. Germline CDR1 and CDR2: SGHDT and YYEEEE. The CDR3 spells CASSYRGLNSPLHF. The DNA of the CDR3 is TGTGCCAGCAGCTACAGGGGACTTAATTCACCCCTCCACTTT.

This clone was found a few times. The chain recombines TRBV7-8 with TRBJ1-5, with 8 bases aligning to TRBD1. CDR1 and CDR2 (germline): SGHVS, FQNEAQ. The CDR3 has 14 amino acids. The V and J ends lost 6 bases and 7 bases, in that order; junction bases with no gene match: 8. CDR3 nucleotides: TGTGCCAGCAGACACGACAGGGGCCGCCAGCCCCAGCATTTT. The encoded protein is CASRHDRGRQPQHF. Full variable domain (missing parts from reference TRBV7-8 and TRBJ1-5): GAGVSQSPRYKVAKRGQDVALRCDPISGHVSLFWYQQALGQGPEFLTYFQNEAQLDKSGLPSDRFFAERPEGSVSTLKIQRTQQEDSAVYLCASRHDRGRQPQHFGDGTRLSIL.

This clone was detected only a few times. V and J are TRBV6-6 and TRBJ1-4; no firm D call. The CDR3 is 12 amino acids. V lost 6 bases and J lost 6, with 8 bases in between. Germline assignment: CDR1 MNHNY and CDR2 SVGAGI (reference sequence). The CDR3 loop is CASRDWDEKLFF. CDR3 bases: TGTGCCAGCAGGGACTGGGATGAAAAACTGTTTTTT.

The chain has TRBV29-1 and TRBJ1-5; D perhaps matches TRBD1 (5 bases). V was shortened by 4 bases and J by 4 bases, with 8 bases between the two germline ends. Germline CDR1 and CDR2: SQVTM and ANQGSEA. The CDR3 consists of 12 residues. CDR3 loop: CSVGNRNQPQHF. DNA of the CDR3: TGCAGCGTTGGGAACAGGAATCAGCCCCAGCATTTT.

The V gene is TRBV29-1, the J gene TRBJ2-3; D may be TRBD1 (6 bases). This CDR3 is 13 amino acids long. Germline CDR1 is SQVTM and CDR2 is ANQGSEA. Deletions cut 1 base from V and 4 bases from J, with 9 bases between. The CDR3 protein is CSVEVNRADTQYF. As DNA, the CDR3 is TGCAGCGTTGAAGTTAACAGGGCAGATACGCAGTATTTT.

CDR3 region: CANGLSSYNEQFF. CDR3 bases: TGTGCCAACGGACTGAGCTCCTACAATGAGCAGTTCTTC. This sequence joins TRBV2 and TRBJ2-1, with D possibly matching TRBD2 (5 bases). Germline V gene data show CDR1 as SNHLY and CDR2 as FYNNEI. This CDR3 comprises 13 residues. V was pared by 10 bases and J by 0 bases, with 10 bases between.

CDR3 residues: CASSERGSYEQYF. CDR3 bases: TGTGCCAGCAGTGAGCGGGGTTCCTACGAGCAGTACTTC. The chain recombines TRBV25-1 with TRBJ2-5, with D maybe TRBD2 (6 bases). TRBJ2-7 matches the DNA end more closely, so the J call is doubtful. The germline V gene has CDR1 MGHDK and CDR2 SYGVNS. The CDR3 is 13 amino acids.